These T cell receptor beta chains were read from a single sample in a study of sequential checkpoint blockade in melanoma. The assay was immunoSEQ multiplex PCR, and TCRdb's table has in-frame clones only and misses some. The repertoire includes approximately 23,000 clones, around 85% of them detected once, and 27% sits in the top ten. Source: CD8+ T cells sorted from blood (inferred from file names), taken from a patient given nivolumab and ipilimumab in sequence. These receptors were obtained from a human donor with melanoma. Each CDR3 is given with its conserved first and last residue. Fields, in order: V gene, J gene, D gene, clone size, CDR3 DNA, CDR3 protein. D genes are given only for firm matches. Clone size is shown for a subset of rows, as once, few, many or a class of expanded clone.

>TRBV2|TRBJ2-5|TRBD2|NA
TGTGCCAGCAGGAGGGAGACTAGCGGGAGGTCCCAAGAGACCCAGTACTTC
CASRRETSGRSQETQYF
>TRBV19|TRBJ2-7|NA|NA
TGTGCCAGTAGTATAGGGCCCCTCTACGAGCAGTACTTC
CASSIGPLYEQYF
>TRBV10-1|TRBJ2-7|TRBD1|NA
TGCGCCAGCAGCCCTGGACAGGGGGAAGGGTACGAGCAGTACTTC
CASSPGQGEGYEQYF
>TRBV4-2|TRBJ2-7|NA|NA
TGTGCCAGCAGCCAAGATTCCCTCTCCTACGAGCAGTACTTC
CASSQDSLSYEQYF
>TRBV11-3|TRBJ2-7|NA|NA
TGTGCCAGCAGCCCAGGGGAGCCCTACGAGCAGTACTTC
CASSPGEPYEQYF
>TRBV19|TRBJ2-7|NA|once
TGTGCCAGTAGTATTAGGGACACCACCTACGAGCAGTACTTC
CASSIRDTTYEQYF
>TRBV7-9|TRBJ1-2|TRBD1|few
TGTGCCAGCAGCTTAGGTCCCGGGACAGGGATGGATGGCTACACCTTC
CASSLGPGTGMDGYTF
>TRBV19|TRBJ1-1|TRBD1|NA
TGTGCCAGTAAGGACAGGGGCCTGAACACTGAAGCTTTCTTT
CASKDRGLNTEAFF
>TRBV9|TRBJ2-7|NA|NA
TGTGCCAGCAGCGGGGATAGGGGTGTAGTATACTTC
CASSGDRGVVYF
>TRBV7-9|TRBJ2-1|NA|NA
TGTGCCAGCAGCTTAGGCATGGGGCGGAGCTCCTACAATGAGCAGTTCTTC
CASSLGMGRSSYNEQFF
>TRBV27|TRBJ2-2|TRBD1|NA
TGTGCCAGTTCCCCTAGGACAGGGGGCAACACCGGGGAGCTGTTTTTT
CASSPRTGGNTGELFF
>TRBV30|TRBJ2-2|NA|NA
TGTGCCTGGAGAGGTCTTGGAGGGGATGGCGGGGAGCTGTTTTTT
CAWRGLGGDGGELFF
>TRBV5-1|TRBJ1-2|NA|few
TGCGCCAGCAGCTTGGCGAGGGCGAGGGGCTACACCTTC
CASSLARARGYTF
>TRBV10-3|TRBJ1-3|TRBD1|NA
TGTGCCATCAGGGGACAGGGGGGCTCAATGGGCTCTGGAAACACCATATATTTT
CAIRGQGGSMGSGNTIYF
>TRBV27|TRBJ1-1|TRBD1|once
TGTGCCAGCAGTCCGCAAACAGGGGGCAACACTGAAGCTTTCTTT
CASSPQTGGNTEAFF
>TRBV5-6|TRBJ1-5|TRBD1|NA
TGTGCCAGCAGCCCACAGGGGCTTGGAAGCAATCAGCCCCAGCATTTT
CASSPQGLGSNQPQHF
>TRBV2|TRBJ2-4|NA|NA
TGTGCCAGCAGTGTCAGGGTTGCCAAAAACATTCAGTACTTC
CASSVRVAKNIQYF
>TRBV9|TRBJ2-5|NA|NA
TGTGCCAGCAGCGTCGGGGACTTCCAAGAGACCCAGTACTTC
CASSVGDFQETQYF
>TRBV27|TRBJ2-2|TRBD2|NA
TGTGCCAGCAGTCCCCTAGCGGGAGTGGGATACGGGGAGCTGTTTTTT
CASSPLAGVGYGELFF
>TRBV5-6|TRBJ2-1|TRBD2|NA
TGTGCCAGCAGCTTGGGCGGACTAGCGCTGCCCTACAATGAGCAGTTCTTC
CASSLGGLALPYNEQFF
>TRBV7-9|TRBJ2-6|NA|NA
TGTGCCAGCAGCCACAGGGACTCTGGGGCCAACGTCCTGACTTTC
CASSHRDSGANVLTF
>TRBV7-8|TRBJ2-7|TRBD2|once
TGTGCCAGCAGACGCACTAGCGCTGACTACGAGCAGTACTTC
CASRRTSADYEQYF
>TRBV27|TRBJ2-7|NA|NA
TGTGCCAGCAGCCCCGCGGGGAAGGGGTACCCCTACGAGCAGTACTTC
CASSPAGKGYPYEQYF
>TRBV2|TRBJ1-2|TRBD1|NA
TGTGCCAGCAGGGACAGGGTTGCGAACTATGGCTACACCTTC
CASRDRVANYGYTF
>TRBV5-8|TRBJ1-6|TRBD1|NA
TGTGCCAGCAGCTTTCCCGGGACAGGGCCTTTCCCGTTTTCTAATTCACCCCTCCACTTT
CASSFPGTGPFPFSNSPLHF
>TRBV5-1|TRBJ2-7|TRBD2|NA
TGCGCCAGCAGCCAAGGCGGGAGGAGCGTCTACGAGCAGTACTTC
CASSQGGRSVYEQYF
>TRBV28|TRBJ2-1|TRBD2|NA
TGTGCCAGCAGCCTGTGGGGGGGCAATGAGCAGTTCTTC
CASSLWGGNEQFF
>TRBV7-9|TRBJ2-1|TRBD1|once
TGTGCCAGCAGCTTAGCCACAGGGGGCGCAAGGAATGAGCAGTTCTTC
CASSLATGGARNEQFF
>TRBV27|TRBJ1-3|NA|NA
TGTGCCAGCAGTCATGGGACAAGGTCTGGAAACACCATATATTTT
CASSHGTRSGNTIYF
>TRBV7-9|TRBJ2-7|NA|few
TGTGCCAGCAGCTCTGGCGGGGACTACGAGCAGTACTTC
CASSSGGDYEQYF
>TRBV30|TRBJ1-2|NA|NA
TGTGCCTGGAGCGCCACTCGCTCTTATGGCTACACCTTC
CAWSATRSYGYTF
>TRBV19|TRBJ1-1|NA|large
TGTGCCAGTAGTATCGCGAGGACTGAAGCTTTCTTT
CASSIARTEAFF
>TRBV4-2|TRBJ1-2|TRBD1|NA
TGTGCCAGCAGCCAATTACAGGGGACGGGCTATGGCTACACCTTC
CASSQLQGTGYGYTF
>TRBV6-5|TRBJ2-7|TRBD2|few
TGTGCCAGCAGTTACGGGACTAGCTCCTACGAGCAGTACTTC
CASSYGTSSYEQYF
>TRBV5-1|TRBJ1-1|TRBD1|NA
TGCGCCAGCAGCCCGTGGACAGGGCATGAAGCTTTCTTT
CASSPWTGHEAFF
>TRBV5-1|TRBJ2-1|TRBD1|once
TGCGCCAGCAGCTTGGGGGACAGACCTACTTTAACTAATGAGCAGTTCTTC
CASSLGDRPTLTNEQFF
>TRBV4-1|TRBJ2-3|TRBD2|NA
TGCGCCAGCAGCCGTCGGGGGGGCAGCACAGATACGCAGTATTTT
CASSRRGGSTDTQYF
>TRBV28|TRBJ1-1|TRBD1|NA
TGTGCCAGCAGTCCCCCCCAGACAGGGTGGACTGAAGCTTTCTTT
CASSPPQTGWTEAFF
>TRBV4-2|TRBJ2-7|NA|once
TGTGCCAGCAGCCCCCCTTCCTACGAGCAGTACTTC
CASSPPSYEQYF
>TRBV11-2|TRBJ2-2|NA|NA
TGTGCCAGCAGCCCCATGCGCGGTCCGAACACCGGGGAGCTGTTTTTT
CASSPMRGPNTGELFF
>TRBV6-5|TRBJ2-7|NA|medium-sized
TGTGCCAGCAGTTACGGGACACTCTACGAGCAGTACTTC
CASSYGTLYEQYF
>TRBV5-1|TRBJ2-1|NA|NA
TGCGCCAGCAGCTCGGCTAGCGCTAACAATGAGCAGTTCTTC
CASSSASANNEQFF
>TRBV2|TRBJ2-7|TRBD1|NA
TGTGCCAGCAGTGAATACAGGGGGCGGACCTACGAGCAGTACTTC
CASSEYRGRTYEQYF
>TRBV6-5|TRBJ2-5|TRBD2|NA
TGTGCCAGCAGTTACGGACTAGCGGGGTTCCAAGAGACCCAGTACTTC
CASSYGLAGFQETQYF
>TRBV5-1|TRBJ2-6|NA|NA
TGCGCCAGCAGCCTTAGTGGGGCCGGGGCCAACGTCCTGACTTTC
CASSLSGAGANVLTF
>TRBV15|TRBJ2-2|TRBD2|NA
TGTGCCACCAGCACAAATCCACTAGCGGCGAACACCGGGGAGCTGTTTTTT
CATSTNPLAANTGELFF
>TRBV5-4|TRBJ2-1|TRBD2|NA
TGTGCCAGCAGCTTGGGTTCGGGGCGGGGGGGCCGCGATGAGCAGTTCTTC
CASSLGSGRGGRDEQFF
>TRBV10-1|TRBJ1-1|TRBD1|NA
TGCGCCAGCAGTGAAGGGACAGTTCTGAACACTGAAGCTTTCTTT
CASSEGTVLNTEAFF
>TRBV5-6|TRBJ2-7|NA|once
TGTGCCAGCAGCTTTGGCGGAACCTCCCACGAGCAGTACTTC
CASSFGGTSHEQYF
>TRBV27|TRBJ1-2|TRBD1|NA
TGTGCCAGCAGTTTATCGGGACAGGCCTATGGCTACACCTTC
CASSLSGQAYGYTF
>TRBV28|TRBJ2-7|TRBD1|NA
TGTGCCAGCAGTCAACCCCGGGACAGCTACGAGCAGTACTTC
CASSQPRDSYEQYF
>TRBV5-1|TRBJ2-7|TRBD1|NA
TGCGCCAGCAGCTTGGCTAGGACAGGGGGCTCCTACGAGCAGTACTTC
CASSLARTGGSYEQYF
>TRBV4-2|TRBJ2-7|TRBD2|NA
TGTGCCAGCAGCCAAGAGGGACTAGCGGGAGACAACGAGCAGTACTTC
CASSQEGLAGDNEQYF
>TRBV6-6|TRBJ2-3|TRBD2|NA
TGTGCCAGCAGTTACGCTAGCGGGACCCCGAATACGCAGTATTTT
CASSYASGTPNTQYF
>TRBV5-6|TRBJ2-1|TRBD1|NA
TGTGCCAGCAGCTTGTTTAACAGGGGTGGGAATGAGCAGTTCTTC
CASSLFNRGGNEQFF